Shown below are 4 T cell receptor beta chains from a single sample sequenced in a study of blood T cell repertoires in COVID-19. Using immunoSEQ multiplex PCR, the repertoire was profiled, and TCRdb retains in-frame clones only, with some absent. The data hold a few hundred thousand clones, with around 82% observed a single time. Source material: peripheral blood. The receptor source for this set is a person aged 70 to 79 with COVID-19, enrolled during active disease.

The chain joins TRBV7-6 to TRBJ1-2; D might be TRBD1 (6 bases). V was cut by 3 bases and J by 4 bases, with 27 bases left in between. Germline V CDR1 and CDR2: SGHVS, FNYEAQ. The CDR3 consists of 19 residues. For the CDR3, the DNA is TGTGCCAGCAGCTTTATTACCCGGCCGGGACACATGAAAACCTATGGCTACACCTTC. The encoded protein is CASSFITRPGHMKTYGYTF.

The chain joins TRBV6-5 to TRBJ2-7; TRBD1 matches 8 bases. The CDR3 has 15 amino acids. Germline V gene lookup returns CDR1 MNHEY and CDR2 SVGAGI. J was trimmed by 2 bases and V by 0 bases; bases with no gene match: 3. Written as DNA, the CDR3 is TGTGCCAGCAGTTACTCAAACAGGGGGACCTACGAGCAGTACTTC. It encodes CASSYSNRGTYEQYF.

CDR3 loop: CASSQDRRGTEAFF. The CDR3 nucleotides are TGTGCCAGCAGCCAAGATCGCCGGGGCACTGAAGCTTTCTTT. The chain couples TRBV3-1 (or the pseudogene TRBV3-2) to TRBJ1-1; D ambiguous. Between the trimmed V and J ends, which lost 0 bases and 4 bases, there was a span of 9 bases. The CDR3 contains 14 residues. Germline CDR1 is LGHDT and CDR2 is YNNKEL (reference sequence).

The chain has TRBV7-9 and TRBJ2-7; D may be TRBD1 (5 bases). CDR1 is SEHNR and CDR2 is FQNEAQ in the germline V gene (reference sequence). Deletions cut 1 base from V and 3 bases from J, with 10 bases between. The length of the CDR3 is 14 residues. CDR3 coding DNA: TGTGCCAGCAGCTTAGGGACACTTAACTACGAGCAGTACTTC. Translation: CASSLGTLNYEQYF. Using reference TRBV7-9 and TRBJ2-7 for the parts outside the CDR3, the full variable domain is DTGVSQNPRHKITKRGQNVTFRCDPISEHNRLYWYRQTLGQGPEFLTYFQNEAQLEKSRLLSDRFSAERPKGSFSTLEIQRTEQGDSAMYLCASSLGTLNYEQYFGPGTRLTVT.